Presented here are 27 T cell receptor beta chains from one specimen sequenced in a study of vaccination effects on CD4 cells after COVID-19. Before any sequencing was done, the ViraFEST assay used viral peptide pools to expand antigen-specific CD4+ T cells. At the end of more than 8 days of culture, CD4+ T cells were isolated. Testing of the vaccine recipients showed negative nucleocapsid antibodies and no prior SARS-CoV-2 infection. Their target antigens are unknown. TCRdb's copy holds only in-frame clones and misses some; the assay was immunoSEQ multiplex PCR. Of about 73,000 clones in the sample, about four fifths were seen once. The sample was CD4+ T cells from PBMCs cultured with SARS-CoV-2 spike peptides, taken before COVID-19 vaccination. These receptors all come from a human donor who received a COVID-19 vaccine.

This chain links TRBV2 with TRBJ2-5; D may correspond to TRBD1 or TRBD2 (5 bases each). The length of the CDR3 is 13 residues. The germline CDR1 and CDR2 sequences are SNHLY and FYNNEI. The V end lost 6 bases, the J end lost 1 base, and 9 bases lay between the germline ends. In DNA, the CDR3 is TGTGCCAGCAGACGGGACCCCCAAGAGACCCAGTACTTC. Encoded protein: CASRRDPQETQYF.

This clone was counted between two and nine times. The chain couples TRBV7-8 to TRBJ2-2; possibly TRBD2 for D (5 bases). Trimming shortened V by 2 bases and J by 2 bases, and 9 bases separated the two germline ends. CDR3 length: 15 amino acids. Germline-derived CDR1 and CDR2 are SGHVS and FQNEAQ. CDR3 sequence: CASSLNGVNTGELFF. The CDR3 coding sequence is TGTGCCAGCAGCTTAAACGGGGTAAACACCGGGGAGCTGTTTTTT.

This clone appeared a single time. CDR3 coding DNA: TGTGCCAGCAGCCCTTCGAACTATGGCTACACCTTC. Translated, it gives CASSPSNYGYTF. The chain recombines TRBV14 with TRBJ1-2; no definite D call. Germline CDR1 and CDR2: SGHDN and FVKESK. The germline V and J ends were trimmed by 4 bases and 2 bases, with 5 bases remaining between them. The CDR3 has 12 residues.

The J gene is TRBJ1-5, the V gene TRBV18; the D is unclear. V gave up 3 bases and J gave up 0 bases, with 6 bases separating them. CDR1 and CDR2 (germline): KGHSH, LQKENI. The CDR3 covers 14 residues. The CDR3 loop is CASSPAYSNQPQHF. The CDR3 bases are TGTGCCAGCTCACCCGCTTATAGCAATCAGCCCCAGCATTTT.

The V gene is TRBV5-1, the J gene TRBJ2-5, with TRBD1 matching over 7 bases. The V gene's germline CDR1 is SGHRS and CDR2 YFSETQ. The CDR3 has 13 amino acids. V lost 4 bases, J lost 7 bases, and 7 bases stayed unmatched. CDR3 sequence: CASSEDRTSTQYF. DNA of the CDR3: TGCGCCAGCAGCGAGGACAGGACGTCGACCCAGTACTTC.

This sequence joins TRBV6-2 or TRBV6-3 and TRBJ2-4, with D perhaps given as TRBD1 or TRBD2 (5 bases each). Trimming pared 6 bases from V and 0 bases from J, leaving 18 bases between. This CDR3 is 17 amino acids long. CDR1 MNHEY and CDR2 SVGEGT come from the germline V gene. The chain's CDR3 is CASSPRVGTLAKNIQYF. Here the CDR3 DNA reads TGTGCCAGCAGCCCTCGGGTCGGGACCCTAGCCAAAAACATTCAGTACTTC.

The chain carries TRBV18 and TRBJ2-6, with D possibly matching TRBD1 (6 bases). Germline CDR1 reads KGHSH; CDR2 reads LQKENI. The CDR3 spans 17 residues. V was pared by 5 bases and J by 0 bases, with 14 bases between. The CDR3 spells CASSSKQGPSGANVLTF. In nucleotides, the CDR3 is TGTGCCAGCTCATCGAAACAGGGACCCTCTGGGGCCAACGTCCTGACTTTC.

Only a few counts were recorded for this clone. The chain couples TRBV19 to TRBJ1-1; TRBD1 aligns across 7 bases. Germline V lookup: CDR1 LNHDA, CDR2 SQIVND (reference sequence). The V segment lost 9 bases and the J segment 3 bases; nucleotides outside the gene matches: 16. This CDR3 is 16 amino acids long. CDR3: CARGDPTGQGYTEAFF. The CDR3 nucleotides are TGTGCCAGAGGGGATCCGACAGGGCAAGGGTACACTGAAGCTTTCTTT.

The gene calls are TRBV18 and TRBJ2-3; TRBD2 might be the D (6 bases). V was shortened by 6 bases and J by 2 bases, with 9 bases between the two germline ends. The CDR3 sequence is 13 residues long. CDR1 and CDR2 from the germline V gene are KGHSH and LQKENI. As DNA, the CDR3 is TGTGCCAGCTCTGGGGGGACCACAGATACGCAGTATTTT. This codes for CASSGGTTDTQYF. Together with reference TRBV18 and TRBJ2-3, the CDR3 gives the full variable domain: NAGVMQNPRHLVRRRGQEARLRCSPMKGHSHVYWYRQLPEEGLKFMVYLQKENIIDESGMPKERFSAEFPKEGPSILRIQQVVRGDSAAYFCASSGGTTDTQYFGPGTRLTVL.

V is TRBV30 and J is TRBJ2-5; D not certain. The CDR3 runs 13 residues. In germline, CDR1 is GTSNPN, CDR2 SVGIG (reference sequence). V was shortened by 0 bases and J by 5 bases, with 10 bases between the two germline ends. The CDR3 here is CAWSVSASETQYF. The CDR3 DNA sequence: TGTGCCTGGAGTGTATCAGCCTCGGAGACCCAGTACTTC.

V gene TRBV18 combines with J gene TRBJ1-4, with 8 nucleotides matching TRBD1. The CDR3 is made up of 17 amino acids. The junction had 7 bases not matched to a gene; V was cut back by 4 bases and J by 0 bases. From germline, CDR1 is KGHSH and CDR2 LQKENI. CDR3 protein: CASSLTGAQPTNEKLFF. CDR3 DNA: TGTGCCAGCTCACTGACAGGGGCCCAACCAACTAATGAAAAACTGTTTTTT.

The chain has TRBV4-1 and TRBJ2-5; 8 positions agree with TRBD1. J was trimmed by 0 bases and V by 4 bases; bases with no gene match: 4. CDR3 length: 15 amino acids. Germline CDR1 and CDR2: MGHRA and YSYEKL. The CDR3 DNA reads as TGCGCCAGCAGCCGGCAACAGGGGGACCAAGAGACCCAGTACTTC. Residues: CASSRQQGDQETQYF.

V and J are TRBV4-3 and TRBJ1-2; D gene unclear. CDR3 length: 13 amino acids. V shed 3 bases and J shed 6 bases, with 11 bases lying between them. The germline V gene encodes CDR1 LGHNA and CDR2 YSLEER. The DNA for the CDR3 is TGCGCCAGCAGCCACCGGATCTGGGATGGCTACACCTTC. Its protein is CASSHRIWDGYTF.

The gene calls are TRBV25-1 and TRBJ1-1; the match to TRBD1 covers 8 bases. CDR1 is MGHDK, CDR2 SYGVNS, per germline. The CDR3 covers 12 residues. The V segment lost 6 bases and the J segment 7 bases; nucleotides outside the gene matches: 4. CDR3 bases: TGTGCCAGCAGAGCACAGGGGGGTGAAGCTTTCTTT. Residues: CASRAQGGEAFF.

In its sample, this clone was seen once. The V gene is TRBV27, the J gene TRBJ2-5; the D is unclear. V lost 3 bases to trimming and J lost 6 bases, with 11 bases between them. Germline V gives CDR1 MNHEY, CDR2 SMNVEV (reference sequence). There are 13 residues in the CDR3. The CDR3, as DNA: TGTGCCAGCAGTTTTTCGGGTTGGCAGACCCAGTACTTC. It specifies CASSFSGWQTQYF.

This clone was seen only a few times. The CDR3, as DNA: TGTGCCAGCAGTTTTCTTCAGGGGTCTGGAAACACCATATATTTT. Amino acid sequence: CASSFLQGSGNTIYF. This chain uses TRBV9 with TRBJ1-3; weak D call: TRBD1 (6 bases). CDR1 and CDR2 (germline): SGDLS, YYNGEE. The CDR3 has 15 amino acids. The V end was cut by 5 bases, the J end by 1 base, with 13 bases between.

The chain carries TRBV7-3 and TRBJ2-5; D not certain. The germline gives CDR1 SGHTA, CDR2 FQGTGA. V shed 10 bases and J shed 0 bases, with 9 bases lying between them. The CDR3 has 12 amino acids. CDR3 in amino acids: CATPRDQETQYF. CDR3 sequence (DNA): TGTGCCACCCCCCGGGACCAAGAGACCCAGTACTTC. Supplemented by reference TRBV7-3 and TRBJ2-5, the full variable domain reads GAGVSQTPSNKVTEKGKYVELRCDPISGHTALYWYRQSLGQGPEFLIYFQGTGAADDSGLPNDRFFAVRPEGSVSTLKIQRTERGDSAVYLCATPRDQETQYFGPGTRLLVL.

The CDR3 is CASTPRYDTGELFF. CDR3 in DNA: TGTGCCAGTACCCCAAGATATGACACCGGGGAGCTGTTTTTT. The chain employs TRBV19 and TRBJ2-2; no clear D. The length of the CDR3 is 14 residues. The germline V and J ends were trimmed by 7 bases and 3 bases, with 12 bases remaining between them. Germline CDR1 LNHDA, CDR2 SQIVND (reference sequence).

This clone was detected only a few times. J is TRBJ2-7 and V is TRBV11-2, with 7 nucleotides matching TRBD1. The trim removed 0 bases at V and 1 base at J, leaving 3 bases unmatched. Germline loops: CDR1 SGHAT, CDR2 FQNNGV. The CDR3 contains 15 residues. The CDR3 here is CASSLEGRGSYEQYV. CDR3 coding DNA: TGTGCCAGCAGCTTAGAGGGCAGGGGGTCCTACGAGCAGTACGTC.

The chain employs TRBV14 and TRBJ2-5, with 10 bases fitting TRBD1. Losses at the gene ends were 5 bases for V and 0 bases for J; bases not matched to a gene: 6. Germline V lookup: CDR1 SGHDN, CDR2 FVKESK. This CDR3 is 16 amino acids long. The CDR3, as DNA: TGTGCCAGCAGCGACAGGGGGCCAGGGTACCAAGAGACCCAGTACTTC. Protein: CASSDRGPGYQETQYF. The whole variable domain, filled in from reference TRBV14 and TRBJ2-5, reads EAGVTQFPSHSVIEKGQTVTLRCDPISGHDNLYWYRRVMGKEIKFLLHFVKESKQDESGMPNNRFLAERTGGTYSTLKVQPAELEDSGVYFCASSDRGPGYQETQYFGPGTRLLVL.

This clone was detected only a few times. In DNA, the CDR3 is TGTGCCAGCAAAAGGACAGGGGGATATATTGAGCAGTTCTTC. This codes for CASKRTGGYIEQFF. V is TRBV2 and J is TRBJ2-1; 10 nucleotides line up with TRBD1. The germline gives CDR1 SNHLY, CDR2 FYNNEI. The V segment lost 7 bases and the J segment 9 bases; nucleotides outside the gene matches: 9. The CDR3 covers 14 residues.

The genes are TRBV9 and TRBJ2-6, with D possibly TRBD2 on 5 matching bases. The CDR3 has 18 residues. CDR1 is SGDLS and CDR2 is YYNGEE in the germline V gene. V was trimmed by 4 bases and J by 0 bases, leaving 17 bases between them. The CDR3 DNA sequence: TGTGCCAGCAGCAAGACGGGATACCTTTACTCTGGGGCCAACGTCCTGACTTTC. Its protein product is CASSKTGYLYSGANVLTF.

The V gene is TRBV7-2, the J gene TRBJ1-5; D gene unclear. Germline V gives CDR1 SGHTA, CDR2 FQGNSA. The CDR3 totals 13 residues. Trimming removed 1 base from V and 1 base from J, with 2 bases in between. DNA for the CDR3: TGTGCCAGCAGCTTAGTGAGCAATCAGCCCCAGCATTTT. It translates to CASSLVSNQPQHF.

The chain links TRBV6-5 to TRBJ1-2; maybe TRBD1 (6 bases). Per germline, CDR1 MNHEY and CDR2 SVGAGI. V dropped 6 bases and J dropped 7 bases, with 18 bases sitting between them. The CDR3 is 14 amino acids. CDR3 nucleotide sequence: TGTGCCAGCAGCCCATACCGACAGGCCGGTGGCTACACCTTC. It translates to CASSPYRQAGGYTF.

The chain uses TRBV30 and TRBJ2-3; a possible D gene is TRBD1 (6 bases). V lost 0 bases to trimming and J lost 1 base, with 11 bases between them. CDR1 GTSNPN and CDR2 SVGIG come from the germline V gene (reference sequence). The CDR3 spans 15 residues. CDR3 region: CAWSVSSGGTDTQYF. The DNA of the CDR3 is TGTGCCTGGAGTGTGTCGTCAGGGGGCACAGATACGCAGTATTTT.

This CDR3 reads CASSRDKVGELFF. CDR3 DNA: TGTGCCAGCAGTCGCGATAAAGTGGGGGAGCTGTTTTTT. The genes are TRBV6-5 and TRBJ2-2, with D hard to call. Germline assignment: CDR1 MNHEY and CDR2 SVGAGI. With 5 bases removed from V and 8 bases from J, the gap between germline ends came to 12 bases. This CDR3 is 13 amino acids long.

The chain couples TRBV18 to TRBJ2-1; no clear D gene. Trimming pared 2 bases from V and 3 bases from J, leaving 17 bases between. Looked up from germline, CDR1 is KGHSH and CDR2 is LQKENI. CDR3 length: 17 amino acids. The CDR3 loop reads CASSPYGPQRSYNEQFF. CDR3 coding DNA: TGTGCCAGCTCACCATATGGCCCCCAAAGGAGCTACAATGAGCAGTTCTTC. Based on the CDR3 plus reference TRBV18 and TRBJ2-1, the full variable domain is NAGVMQNPRHLVRRRGQEARLRCSPMKGHSHVYWYRQLPEEGLKFMVYLQKENIIDESGMPKERFSAEFPKEGPSILRIQQVVRGDSAAYFCASSPYGPQRSYNEQFFGPGTRLTVL.